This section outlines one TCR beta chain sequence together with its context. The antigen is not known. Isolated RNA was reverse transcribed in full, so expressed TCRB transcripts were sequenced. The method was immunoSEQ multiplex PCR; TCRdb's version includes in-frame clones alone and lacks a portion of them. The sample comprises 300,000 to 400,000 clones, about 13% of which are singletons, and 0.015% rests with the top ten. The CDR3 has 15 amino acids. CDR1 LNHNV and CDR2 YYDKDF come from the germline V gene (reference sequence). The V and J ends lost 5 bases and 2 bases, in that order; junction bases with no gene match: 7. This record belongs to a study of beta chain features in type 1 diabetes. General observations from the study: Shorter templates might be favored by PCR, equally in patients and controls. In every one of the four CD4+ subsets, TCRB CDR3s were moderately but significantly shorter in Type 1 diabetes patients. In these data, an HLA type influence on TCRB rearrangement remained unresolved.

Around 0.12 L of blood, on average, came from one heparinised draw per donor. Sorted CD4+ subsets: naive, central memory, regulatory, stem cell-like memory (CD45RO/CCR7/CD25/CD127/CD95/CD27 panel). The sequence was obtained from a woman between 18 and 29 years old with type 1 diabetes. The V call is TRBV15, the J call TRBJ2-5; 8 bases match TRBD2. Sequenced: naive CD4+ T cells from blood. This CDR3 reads CATSPRTSRQETQYF. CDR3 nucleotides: TGTGCCACCAGCCCCCGGACTAGCAGACAAGAGACCCAGTACTTC.